The entry that follows covers one T cell receptor (beta chain) sequence. TCRdb re-analysed the 5' RACE reads in MiXCR, keeping a single row per CDR3 protein. Of around 94,000 distinct CDR3 sequences listed, around 13% were seen once; the top ten hold 5.5% to 7%. This entry is derived from a study of early T cells in non-severe SARS-CoV-2 infection. Looked up from germline, CDR1 is SNHLY and CDR2 is FYNNEI. The CDR3 contains 12 residues. The V gene lost 4 bases and the J gene lost 4 bases, with 6 bases spanning the gap. This sequence joins TRBV2 and TRBJ2-3; D unclear. The sequence derives from an adult who was a healthcare worker with PCR-confirmed SARS-CoV-2 infection or an uninfected control (not recorded which). The specimen sequenced was whole blood. CDR3 DNA: TGTGCCAGCAGTGCCGACTCAGATACGCAGTATTTT. Its translation: CASSADSDTQYF.